The entry below describes one T cell receptor beta chain. These data belong to a study of cytomegalovirus exposure and HLA in healthy donors. Overall study context: The study's early data release held some 85 million unique TCRs from HLA-typed donors.

V lost 9 bases and J lost 6, with 15 bases in between. The CDR3 has 13 residues. CDR1 is PRHDT and CDR2 is FYEKMQ in the germline V gene (reference sequence). In the PCR, 60 Vbeta and 13 Jbeta primers were used. Original handling: In a later analysis, the count reached 82 million or so unique TCR beta chains, with 10 million to 11 million shared. TCRdb keeps only in-frame clones here, not all; method: immunoSEQ multiplex PCR. V, J and clone size reflect that table, while D and trimming were determined from the DNA. The sample includes about 64,000 clones, under 80% of them seen just once. The specimen was PBMCs. The clonotype was recovered from a male donor in good health and CMV-seropositive. The chain uses TRBV13 and TRBJ1-5; D possibly corresponds to TRBD1 (5 bases). The CDR3 spells CASGARGSQPQHF. In nucleotides, the CDR3 is TGTGCCAGTGGGGCTAGAGGCAGTCAGCCCCAGCATTTT.